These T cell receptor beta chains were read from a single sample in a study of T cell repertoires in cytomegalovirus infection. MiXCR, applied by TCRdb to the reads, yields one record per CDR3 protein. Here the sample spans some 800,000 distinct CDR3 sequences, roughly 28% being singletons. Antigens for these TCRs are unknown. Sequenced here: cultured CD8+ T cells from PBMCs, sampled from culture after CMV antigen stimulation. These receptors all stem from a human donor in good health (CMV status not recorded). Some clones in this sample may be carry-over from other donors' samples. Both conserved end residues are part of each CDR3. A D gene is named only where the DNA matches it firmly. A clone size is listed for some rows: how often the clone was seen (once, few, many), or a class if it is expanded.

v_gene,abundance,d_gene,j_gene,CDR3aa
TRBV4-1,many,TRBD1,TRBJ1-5,CASSLGTGDQPQHF
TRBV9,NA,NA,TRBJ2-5,CASSVGGSFFQETQYF
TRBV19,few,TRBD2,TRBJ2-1,CASSISGGSNNEQFF
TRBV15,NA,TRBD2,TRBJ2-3,CATSRRGETDTQYF
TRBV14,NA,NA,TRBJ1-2,CASSQDVWGYTF
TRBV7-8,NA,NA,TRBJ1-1,CASSLAPWGEAFF
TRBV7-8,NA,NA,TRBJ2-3,CASSLVYTGTDTQYF
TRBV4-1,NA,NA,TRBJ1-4,CASSFAADNEKLFF
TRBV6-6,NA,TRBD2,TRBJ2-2,CASSYLSGAGELFF
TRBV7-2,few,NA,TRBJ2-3,CASSFSVVADTQYF
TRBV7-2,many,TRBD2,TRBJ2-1,CASSSSLAGVMYNEQFF
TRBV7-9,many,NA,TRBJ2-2,CASSFPGLTGELFF
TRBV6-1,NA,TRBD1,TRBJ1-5,CASTQGQVSDQPQHF
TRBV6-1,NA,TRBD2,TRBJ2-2,CASDQRGGTGELFF
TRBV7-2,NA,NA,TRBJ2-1,CASSLGGVPDNEQFF
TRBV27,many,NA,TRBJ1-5,CASSLYRESNQPQHF
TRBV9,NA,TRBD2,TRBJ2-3,CASSLPGGREADTQYF
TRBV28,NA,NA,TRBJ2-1,CASSLFGNLGNEQFF
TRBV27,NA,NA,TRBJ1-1,CASSFLFSGNTEAFF
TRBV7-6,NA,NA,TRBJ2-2,CASSGGDRPTGELFF
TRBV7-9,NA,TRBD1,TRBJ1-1,CASSLGQGARRTEAFF
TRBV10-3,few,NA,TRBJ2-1,CAISPDYNEQFF
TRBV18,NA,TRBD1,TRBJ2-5,CASSSDRDRAYQETQYF
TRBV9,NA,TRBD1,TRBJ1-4,CASSGGTDSNERLFF
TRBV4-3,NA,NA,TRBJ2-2,CASSQDGVGARELFF
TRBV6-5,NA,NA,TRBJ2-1,CASSYSTSYNEQFF
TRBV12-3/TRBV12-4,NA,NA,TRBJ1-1,CASTPAAMNTEAFF
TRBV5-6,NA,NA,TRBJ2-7,CASSLSFSPYEQYF
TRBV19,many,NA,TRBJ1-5,CASSIVNRAGQPQHF
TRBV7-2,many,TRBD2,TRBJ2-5,CASSSLLSSGGADETQYF
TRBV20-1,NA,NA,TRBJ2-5,CSARGQVRETQYF
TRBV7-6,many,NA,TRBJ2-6,CASSTNSQPSGANVLTF
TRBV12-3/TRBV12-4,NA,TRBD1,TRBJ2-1,CASSSWDRVPYNEQFF
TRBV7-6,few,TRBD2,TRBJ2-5,CASSPLGRLGTSGGYETQYF
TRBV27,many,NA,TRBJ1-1,CASSPGRMNTEAFF
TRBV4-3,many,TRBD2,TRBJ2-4,CASSPTLAGFDIQYF
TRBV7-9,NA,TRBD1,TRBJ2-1,CASNEQGGNYNEQFF
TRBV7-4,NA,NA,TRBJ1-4,CASSLRGQPTDEKLFF
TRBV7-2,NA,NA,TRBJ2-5,CASNNRAYQETQYF
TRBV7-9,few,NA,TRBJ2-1,CASGQDGAYPHNEQFF
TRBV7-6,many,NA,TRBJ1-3,CATGPYSGNTIYF